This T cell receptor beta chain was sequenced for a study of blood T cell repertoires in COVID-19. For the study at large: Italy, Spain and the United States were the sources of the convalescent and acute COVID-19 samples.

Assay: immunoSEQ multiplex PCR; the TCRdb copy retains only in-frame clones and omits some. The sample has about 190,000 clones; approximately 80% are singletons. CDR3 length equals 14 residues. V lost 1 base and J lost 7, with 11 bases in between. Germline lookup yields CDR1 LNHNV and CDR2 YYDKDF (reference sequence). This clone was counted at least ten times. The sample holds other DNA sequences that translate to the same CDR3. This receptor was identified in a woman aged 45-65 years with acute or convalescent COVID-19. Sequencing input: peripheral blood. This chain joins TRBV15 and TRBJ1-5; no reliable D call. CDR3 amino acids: CATSRARGGQPQHF. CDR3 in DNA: TGTGCCACCAGCAGAGCTCGGGGAGGACAGCCCCAGCATTTT. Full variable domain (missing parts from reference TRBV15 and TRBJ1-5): DAMVIQNPRYQVTQFGKPVTLSCSQTLNHNVMYWYQQKSSQAPKLLFHYYDKDFNNEADTPDNFQSRRPNTSFCFLDIRSPGLGDTAMYLCATSRARGGQPQHFGDGTRLSIL.